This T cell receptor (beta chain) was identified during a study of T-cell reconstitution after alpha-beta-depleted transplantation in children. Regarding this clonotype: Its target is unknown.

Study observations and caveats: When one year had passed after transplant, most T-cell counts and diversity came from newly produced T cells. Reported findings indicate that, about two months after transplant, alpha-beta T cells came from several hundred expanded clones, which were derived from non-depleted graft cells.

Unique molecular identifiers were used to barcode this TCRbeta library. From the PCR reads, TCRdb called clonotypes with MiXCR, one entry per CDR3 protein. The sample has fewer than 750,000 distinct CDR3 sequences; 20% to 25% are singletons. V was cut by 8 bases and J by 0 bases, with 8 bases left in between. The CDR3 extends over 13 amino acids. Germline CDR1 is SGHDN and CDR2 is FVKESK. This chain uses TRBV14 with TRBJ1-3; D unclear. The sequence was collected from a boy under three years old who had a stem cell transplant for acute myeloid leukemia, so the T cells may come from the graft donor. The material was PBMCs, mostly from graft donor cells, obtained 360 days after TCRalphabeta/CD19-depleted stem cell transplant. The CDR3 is CASARVSGNTIYF. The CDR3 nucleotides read TGTGCCAGCGCCCGGGTCTCTGGAAACACCATATATTTT. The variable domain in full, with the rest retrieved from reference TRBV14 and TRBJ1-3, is EAGVTQFPSHSVIEKGQTVTLRCDPISGHDNLYWYRRVMGKEIKFLLHFVKESKQDESGMPNNRFLAERTGGTYSTLKVQPAELEDSGVYFCASARVSGNTIYFGEGSWLTVV.